This T cell receptor beta chain came from a study of T cell repertoires in cytomegalovirus infection. Across the study: Recently identified HLA-C-restricted CMV epitopes were among the peptides used. Through public TCR beta signatures, both CMV infection and matching HLA type were indicated.

TCRdb called the reads again in MiXCR, with one record for every CDR3 protein. The sample consists of 750,000 to 900,000 distinct CDR3 sequences, approximately 32% of them appearing once. Note on this clonotype: Its antigen remains unknown.

Looked up from germline, CDR1 is MGHRA and CDR2 is YSYEKL. Trimming pared 0 bases from V and 7 bases from J, leaving 13 bases between. The CDR3 is 15 amino acids. The TCR comes from a human donor in good health (CMV status not recorded). Some clones in this sample may be carry-over from other donors' samples. The chain recombines TRBV4-1 with TRBJ2-1; D is perhaps TRBD1 (6 bases). Material: cultured CD8+ T cells from PBMCs, obtained from culture after CMV antigen stimulation. CDR3 residues: CASSQDAGRGNEQFF. The CDR3 bases are TGCGCCAGCAGCCAAGATGCCGGCAGGGGAAATGAGCAGTTCTTC.